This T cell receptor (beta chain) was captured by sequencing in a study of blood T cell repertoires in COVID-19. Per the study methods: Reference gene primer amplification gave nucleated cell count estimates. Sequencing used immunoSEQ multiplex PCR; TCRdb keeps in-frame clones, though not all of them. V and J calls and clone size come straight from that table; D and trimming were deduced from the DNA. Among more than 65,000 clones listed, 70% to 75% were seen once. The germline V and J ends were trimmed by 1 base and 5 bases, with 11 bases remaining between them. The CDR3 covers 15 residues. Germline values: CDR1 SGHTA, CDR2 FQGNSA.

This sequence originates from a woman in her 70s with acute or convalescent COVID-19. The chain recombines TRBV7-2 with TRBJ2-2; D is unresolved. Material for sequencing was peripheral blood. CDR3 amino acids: CASSLEVQPTGELFF. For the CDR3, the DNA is TGTGCCAGCAGCTTAGAAGTACAGCCTACCGGGGAGCTGTTTTTT.